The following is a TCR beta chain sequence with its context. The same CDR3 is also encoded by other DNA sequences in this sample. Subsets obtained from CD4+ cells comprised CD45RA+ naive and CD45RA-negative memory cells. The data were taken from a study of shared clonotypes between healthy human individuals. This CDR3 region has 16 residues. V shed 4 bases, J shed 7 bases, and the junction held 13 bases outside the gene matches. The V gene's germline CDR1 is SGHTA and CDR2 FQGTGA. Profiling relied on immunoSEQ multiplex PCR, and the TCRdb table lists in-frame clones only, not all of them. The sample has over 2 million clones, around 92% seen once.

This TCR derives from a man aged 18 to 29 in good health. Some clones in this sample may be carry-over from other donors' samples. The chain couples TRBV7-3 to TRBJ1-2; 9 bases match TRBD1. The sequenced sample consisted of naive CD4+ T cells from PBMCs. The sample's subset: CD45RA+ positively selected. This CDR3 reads CASSSQGALLGTGYTF. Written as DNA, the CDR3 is TGTGCCAGCAGCTCACAGGGGGCTCTACTTGGGACTGGCTACACCTTC.